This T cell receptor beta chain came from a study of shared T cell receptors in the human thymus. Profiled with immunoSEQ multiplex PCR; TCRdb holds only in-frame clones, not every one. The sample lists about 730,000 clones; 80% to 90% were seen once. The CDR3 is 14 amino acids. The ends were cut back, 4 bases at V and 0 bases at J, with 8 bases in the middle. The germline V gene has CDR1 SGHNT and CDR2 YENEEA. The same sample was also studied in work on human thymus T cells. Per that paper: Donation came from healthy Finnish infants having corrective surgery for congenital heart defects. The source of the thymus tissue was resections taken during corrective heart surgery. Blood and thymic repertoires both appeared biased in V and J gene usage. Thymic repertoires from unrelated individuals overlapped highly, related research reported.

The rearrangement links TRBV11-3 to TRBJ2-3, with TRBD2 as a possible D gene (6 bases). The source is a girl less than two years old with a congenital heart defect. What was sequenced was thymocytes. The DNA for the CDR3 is TGTGCCAGCAGCTATGCGGGGAGCACAGATACGCAGTATTTT. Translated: CASSYAGSTDTQYF. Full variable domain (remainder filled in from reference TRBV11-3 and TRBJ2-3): EAGVVQSPRYKIIEKKQPVAFWCNPISGHNTLYWYLQNLGQGPELLIRYENEEAVDDSQLPKDRFSAERLKGVDSTLKIQPAELGDSAVYLCASSYAGSTDTQYFGPGTRLTVL.